This T cell receptor (beta chain) was captured by sequencing in a study of cytomegalovirus exposure and HLA in healthy donors. The overall study: Some 85 million unique TCRs, all from HLA-typed donors, were included in an early release of the data.

The CDR3 spans 15 residues. In germline, CDR1 is SGHAT, CDR2 FQNNGV. V shed 1 base and J 3 bases; nucleotides not matched to a gene: 5. PCR used 60 Vbeta primers and 13 Jbeta primers. The assay was immunoSEQ multiplex PCR, and TCRdb's table has in-frame clones only and misses some. The table has fewer than 200,000 clones, more than 65% seen once; the top ten hold around 0.46%. The source material was PBMCs. The TCR was taken from a woman aged 50 to 60 in good health and CMV-seronegative. The V and J genes are TRBV11-2 and TRBJ2-7; 8 bases align to TRBD2. Here the CDR3 reads CASSLGGAGGYEQYF. Written as DNA, the CDR3 is TGTGCCAGCAGCTTAGGGGGGGCGGGGGGCTACGAGCAGTACTTC.